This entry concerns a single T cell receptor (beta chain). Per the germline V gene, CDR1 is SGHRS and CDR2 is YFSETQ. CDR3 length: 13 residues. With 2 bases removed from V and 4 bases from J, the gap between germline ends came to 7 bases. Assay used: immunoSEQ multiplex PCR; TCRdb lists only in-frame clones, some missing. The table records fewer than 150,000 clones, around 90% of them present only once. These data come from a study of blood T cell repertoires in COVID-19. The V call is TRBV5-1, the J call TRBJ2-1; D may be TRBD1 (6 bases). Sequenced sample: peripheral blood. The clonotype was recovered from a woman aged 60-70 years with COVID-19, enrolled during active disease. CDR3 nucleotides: TGCGCCAGCAGCTTCAGGGGATACAATGAGCAGTTCTTC. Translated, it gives CASSFRGYNEQFF.